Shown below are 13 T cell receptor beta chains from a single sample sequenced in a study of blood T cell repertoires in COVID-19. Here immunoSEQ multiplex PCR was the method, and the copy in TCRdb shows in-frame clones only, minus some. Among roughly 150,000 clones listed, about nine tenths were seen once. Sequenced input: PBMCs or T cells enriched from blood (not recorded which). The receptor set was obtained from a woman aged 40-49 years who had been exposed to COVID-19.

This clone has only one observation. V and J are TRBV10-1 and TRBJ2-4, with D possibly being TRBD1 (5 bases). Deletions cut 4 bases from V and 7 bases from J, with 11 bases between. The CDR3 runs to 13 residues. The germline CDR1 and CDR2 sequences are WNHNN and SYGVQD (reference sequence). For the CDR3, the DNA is TGCGCCAGCAGTGTCGGACATAGGAACATTCAGTACTTC. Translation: CASSVGHRNIQYF.

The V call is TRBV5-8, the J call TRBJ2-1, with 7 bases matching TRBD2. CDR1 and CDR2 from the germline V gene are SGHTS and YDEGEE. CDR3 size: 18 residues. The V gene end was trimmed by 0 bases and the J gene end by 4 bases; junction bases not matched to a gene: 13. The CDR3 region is CASSLVGGFGGTYNEQFF. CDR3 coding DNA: TGTGCCAGCAGCTTGGTTGGTGGTTTCGGGGGGACGTACAATGAGCAGTTCTTC.

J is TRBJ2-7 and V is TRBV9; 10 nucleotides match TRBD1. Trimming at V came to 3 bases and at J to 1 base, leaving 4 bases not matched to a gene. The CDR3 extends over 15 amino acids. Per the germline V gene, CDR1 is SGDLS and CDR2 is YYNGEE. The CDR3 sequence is CASSGRDRGSYEQYF. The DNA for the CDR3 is TGTGCCAGCAGCGGCCGGGACAGGGGTTCCTACGAGCAGTACTTC. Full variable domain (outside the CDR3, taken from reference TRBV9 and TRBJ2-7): DSGVTQTPKHLITATGQRVTLRCSPRSGDLSVYWYQQSLDQGLQFLIQYYNGEERAKGNILERFSAQQFPDLHSELNLSSLELGDSALYFCASSGRDRGSYEQYFGPGTRLTVT.

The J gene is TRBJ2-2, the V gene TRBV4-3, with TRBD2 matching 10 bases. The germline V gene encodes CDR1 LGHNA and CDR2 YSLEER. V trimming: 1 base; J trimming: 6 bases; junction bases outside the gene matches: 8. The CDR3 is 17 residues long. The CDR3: CASSQAVGLASAGELFF. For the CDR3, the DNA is TGCGCCAGCAGCCAAGCTGTGGGACTAGCGAGCGCCGGGGAGCTGTTTTTT.

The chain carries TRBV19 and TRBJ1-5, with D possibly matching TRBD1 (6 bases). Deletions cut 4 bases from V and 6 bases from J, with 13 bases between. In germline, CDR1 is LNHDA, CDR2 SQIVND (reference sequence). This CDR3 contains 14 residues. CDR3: CASSNQQGSQPQHF. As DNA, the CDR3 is TGTGCCAGTAGTAATCAACAGGGCTCTCAGCCCCAGCATTTT.

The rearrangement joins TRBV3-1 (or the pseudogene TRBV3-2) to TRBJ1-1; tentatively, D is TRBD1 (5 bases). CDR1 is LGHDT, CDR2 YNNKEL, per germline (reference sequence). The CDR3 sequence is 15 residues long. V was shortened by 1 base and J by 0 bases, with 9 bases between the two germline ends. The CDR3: CASSQGTFMNTEAFF. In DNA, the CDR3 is TGTGCCAGCAGCCAAGGGACATTTATGAACACTGAAGCTTTCTTT.

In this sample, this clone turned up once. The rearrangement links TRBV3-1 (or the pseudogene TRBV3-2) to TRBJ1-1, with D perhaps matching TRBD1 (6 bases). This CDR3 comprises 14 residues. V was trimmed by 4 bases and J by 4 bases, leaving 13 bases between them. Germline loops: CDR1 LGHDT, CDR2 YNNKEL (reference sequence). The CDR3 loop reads CASSLGGTGTEAFF. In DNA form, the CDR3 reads TGTGCCAGCAGCCTAGGGGGAACGGGCACTGAAGCTTTCTTT.

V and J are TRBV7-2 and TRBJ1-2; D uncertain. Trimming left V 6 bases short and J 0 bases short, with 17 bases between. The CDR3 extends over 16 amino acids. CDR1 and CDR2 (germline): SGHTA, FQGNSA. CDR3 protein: CASSKAPTGANYGYTF. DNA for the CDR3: TGTGCCAGCAGTAAGGCTCCGACCGGAGCTAACTATGGCTACACCTTC. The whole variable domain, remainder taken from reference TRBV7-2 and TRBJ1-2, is GAGVSQSPSNKVTEKGKDVELRCDPISGHTALYWYRQSLGQGLEFLIYFQGNSAPDKSGLPSDRFSAERTGGSVSTLTIQRTQQEDSAVYLCASSKAPTGANYGYTFGSGTRLTVV.

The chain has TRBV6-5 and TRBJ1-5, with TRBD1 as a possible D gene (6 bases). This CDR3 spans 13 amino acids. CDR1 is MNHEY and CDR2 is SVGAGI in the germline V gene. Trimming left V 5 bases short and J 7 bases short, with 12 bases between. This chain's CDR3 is CASSPQGWQPQHF. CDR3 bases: TGTGCCAGCAGTCCCCAGGGGTGGCAGCCCCAGCATTTT.

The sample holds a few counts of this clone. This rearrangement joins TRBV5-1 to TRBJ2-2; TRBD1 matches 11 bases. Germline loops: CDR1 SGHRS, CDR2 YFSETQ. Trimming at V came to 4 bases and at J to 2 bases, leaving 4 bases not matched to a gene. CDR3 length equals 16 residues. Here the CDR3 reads CASSVGQGANTGELFF. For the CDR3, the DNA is TGCGCCAGCAGCGTCGGACAGGGGGCTAACACCGGGGAGCTGTTTTTT.

CDR3 sequence: CASTVRTGSEQYF. The CDR3 region has the DNA TGTGCCAGCACAGTCCGGACAGGGAGCGAGCAGTACTTC. This chain joins TRBV6-5 and TRBJ2-7, with 8 bases lining up with TRBD1. The CDR3 runs 13 residues. V trimming: 7 bases; J trimming: 6 bases; junction bases outside the gene matches: 8. Germline CDR1 and CDR2: MNHEY and SVGAGI.

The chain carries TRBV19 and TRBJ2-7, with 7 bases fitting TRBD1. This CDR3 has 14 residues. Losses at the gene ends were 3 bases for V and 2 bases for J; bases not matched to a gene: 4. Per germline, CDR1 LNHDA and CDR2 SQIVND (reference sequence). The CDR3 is CASSIGTVTYEQYF. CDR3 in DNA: TGTGCCAGTAGTATCGGGACAGTCACCTACGAGCAGTACTTC.

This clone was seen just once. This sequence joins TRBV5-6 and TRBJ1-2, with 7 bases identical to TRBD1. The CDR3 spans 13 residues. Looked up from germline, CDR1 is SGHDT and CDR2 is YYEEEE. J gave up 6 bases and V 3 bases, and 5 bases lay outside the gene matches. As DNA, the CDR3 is TGTGCCAGCAGCTCACAGGGGCAACATGGCTACACCTTC. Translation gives CASSSQGQHGYTF.